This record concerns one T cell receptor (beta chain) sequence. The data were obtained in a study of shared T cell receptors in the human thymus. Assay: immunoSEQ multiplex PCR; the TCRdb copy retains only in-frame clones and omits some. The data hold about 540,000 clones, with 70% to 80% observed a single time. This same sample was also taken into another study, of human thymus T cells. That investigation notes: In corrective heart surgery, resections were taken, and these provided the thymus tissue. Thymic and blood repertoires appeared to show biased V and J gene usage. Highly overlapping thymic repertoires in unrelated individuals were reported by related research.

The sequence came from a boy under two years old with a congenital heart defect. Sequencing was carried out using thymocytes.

As DNA, the CDR3 is TGTGCCAGCAGCCTATGGACAGGGAGCGAAAAACTGTTTTTT. Its protein product is CASSLWTGSEKLFF. This rearrangement joins TRBV4-2 to TRBJ1-4; 8 positions agree with TRBD1. Germline trimming cut 4 bases from V and 8 bases from J; bases unmatched to any gene: 6. The CDR3 has 14 residues. Germline lookup yields CDR1 LGHNA and CDR2 YNFKEQ.